This T cell receptor (beta chain) was sequenced for a study of PD-L1 blockade in urothelial cancer. For the study at large: The patients' atezolizumab therapy, 1,200 mg intravenously every 3 weeks, started at some point between 2014 and 2016.

Germline loops: CDR1 KGHSH, CDR2 LQKENI. The CDR3 has 16 residues. V dropped 1 base and J dropped 5; count of bases not matched to a gene: 7. Sequencing was performed with immunoSEQ multiplex PCR; in TCRdb, only in-frame clones are kept and a portion is missing. The table shows more than 85,000 clones, with 91% occurring only once. The V call is TRBV18, the J call TRBJ2-3; TRBD2 agrees at 9 bases. Specimen: PBMCs, collected around atezolizumab (anti-PD-L1) treatment. The receptor was derived from an elderly woman with urothelial cancer. The CDR3 bases are TGTGCCAGCTCACCACTCGCGGGAGGGCCTGGAGATACGCAGTATTTT. This gives the protein CASSPLAGGPGDTQYF.